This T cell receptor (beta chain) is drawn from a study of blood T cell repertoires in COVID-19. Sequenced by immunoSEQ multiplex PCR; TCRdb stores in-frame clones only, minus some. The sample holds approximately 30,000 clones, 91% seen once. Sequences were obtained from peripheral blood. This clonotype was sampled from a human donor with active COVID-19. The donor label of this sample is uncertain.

CDR3 sequence reads: CASSYAGTNSNQPQHF. The CDR3 DNA reads as TGTGCCAGCAGTTACGCGGGGACGAATAGCAATCAGCCCCAGCATTTT. The rearrangement links TRBV6-5 to TRBJ1-5, with D maybe TRBD1 (5 bases). The germline CDR1 and CDR2 sequences are MNHEY and SVGAGI. This CDR3 comprises 16 residues. Trimming removed 2 bases at V and 0 bases at J, with 11 bases between.